This T cell receptor (beta chain) was documented in a study of technical replicates of blood from a few donors. Only in-frame clones appear in the TCRdb table, and some are missing; sequencing was by immunoSEQ multiplex PCR. Counted here are tens of thousands of clones, around 94% occurring once; the ten biggest clones make up about 0.26%. The CDR3 sequence is 16 residues long. V dropped 5 bases and J dropped 3; count of bases not matched to a gene: 11. Germline V gene data show CDR1 as MNHEY and CDR2 as SMNVEV (reference sequence). This receptor was identified in a human donor in good health. The chain carries TRBV27 and TRBJ2-7, with 9 positions matching TRBD1. The specimen sequenced was T cells isolated from PBMCs. CDR3 residues: CASSPTTGGVIYEQYF. CDR3 nucleotide sequence: TGTGCCAGCAGTCCGACCACAGGGGGCGTTATCTACGAGCAGTACTTC.